Below, 16 T cell receptor beta chains from the same sample are listed, as sequenced in a study of blood T cell repertoires in COVID-19. Clones were read by immunoSEQ multiplex PCR, and TCRdb kept only the in-frame ones, dropping some. The profile covers about 320,000 clones, with approximately 85% appearing a single time and around 1.7% taken by the ten largest. The sequenced sample consisted of peripheral blood. The receptors here all came from a woman aged 45 to 65 with acute or convalescent COVID-19.

V gene TRBV4-1 combines with J gene TRBJ1-4, with 7 bases matching TRBD1. The CDR3 runs to 15 residues. Germline CDR1 and CDR2: MGHRA and YSYEKL. Trimming removed 2 bases from V and 3 bases from J; junction bases left unmatched: 3. The CDR3 sequence is CASSQRQGSNEKLFF. The CDR3 DNA sequence: TGCGCCAGCAGCCAACGACAGGGTTCTAATGAAAAACTGTTTTTT.

This clone came up once. The V gene is TRBV28, the J gene TRBJ1-1, with D possibly matching TRBD1 (6 bases). Germline V gene lookup returns CDR1 MDHEN and CDR2 SYDVKM. With 5 bases removed from V and 4 bases from J, the gap between germline ends came to 17 bases. The CDR3 runs to 15 residues. The CDR3 loop is CASSPGQGIPTEAFF. The CDR3 bases are TGTGCCAGCAGTCCCGGCCAGGGGATTCCCACTGAAGCTTTCTTT.

This CDR3 reads CASSLVGRTSGYGPEQYF. CDR3 sequence (DNA): TGTGCCAGCAGCTTAGTTGGGAGGACTAGCGGCTACGGACCCGAGCAGTACTTC. The genes are TRBV7-6 and TRBJ2-7, with 10 positions matching TRBD2. Germline V lookup: CDR1 SGHVS, CDR2 FNYEAQ. Germline trimming cut 1 base from V and 6 bases from J; bases unmatched to any gene: 15. The CDR3 loop spans 18 amino acids.

The chain's CDR3 is CASSLAPNTEAFF. The CDR3 DNA reads as TGTGCCAGCAGCTTAGCCCCAAACACTGAAGCTTTCTTT. The chain joins TRBV7-9 to TRBJ1-1; no clear D gene. CDR1 is SEHNR, CDR2 FQNEAQ, per germline (reference sequence). Trimming cost V 0 bases and J 2 bases, with 4 bases left between them. The CDR3 runs 13 residues.

The chain has TRBV30 and TRBJ1-5, with D uncertain. The CDR3 loop spans 14 amino acids. Germline V lookup: CDR1 GTSNPN, CDR2 SVGIG (reference sequence). Trimming removed 2 bases from V and 2 bases from J, with 10 bases in between. The CDR3 nucleotides read TGTGCCTGGAGTAGGGAGGGCCGCAATCAGCCCCAGCATTTT. Protein: CAWSREGRNQPQHF.

The genes are TRBV29-1 and TRBJ1-5; D is unresolved. Germline V gene data show CDR1 as SQVTM and CDR2 as ANQGSEA. CDR3 length: 13 amino acids. Trimming stripped 4 bases from V and 1 base from J, with 8 bases between. CDR3 sequence reads: CSVGGISNQPQHF. For the CDR3, the DNA is TGCAGCGTTGGAGGGATAAGCAATCAGCCCCAGCATTTT.

The chain employs TRBV4-2 and TRBJ1-5; D gene uncertain. Germline lookup yields CDR1 LGHNA and CDR2 YNFKEQ. Trimming took off 4 bases at V and 5 bases at J, with 15 bases between the two ends. There are 15 residues in the CDR3. CDR3 protein: CASSLTGNVDQPQHF. CDR3 DNA sequence: TGTGCCAGCAGCCTAACCGGGAACGTGGATCAGCCCCAGCATTTT.

J is TRBJ2-1 and V is TRBV11-2, with TRBD2 matching 7 bases. Germline V CDR1 and CDR2: SGHAT, FQNNGV. The CDR3 is 15 amino acids. Germline trimming cut 4 bases from V and 2 bases from J; bases unmatched to any gene: 5. This chain's CDR3 is CASSSGLVPYNEQFF. The CDR3 DNA sequence: TGTGCCAGCAGCTCCGGACTAGTACCCTACAATGAGCAGTTCTTC. The whole variable domain, filled in from reference TRBV11-2 and TRBJ2-1, reads EAGVAQSPRYKIIEKRQSVAFWCNPISGHATLYWYQQILGQGPKLLIQFQNNGVVDDSQLPKDRFSAERLKGVDSTLKIQPAKLEDSAVYLCASSSGLVPYNEQFFGPGTRLTVL.

CDR3 nucleotide sequence: TGCAGCGTTATAGGGGGAGACTATGGCTACACCTTC. It specifies CSVIGGDYGYTF. The chain couples TRBV29-1 to TRBJ1-2, with D perhaps matching TRBD1 (6 bases). The CDR3 is 12 amino acids. V lost 5 bases and J 3 bases, leaving 10 bases between the germline ends. The germline gives CDR1 SQVTM, CDR2 ANQGSEA.

This rearrangement joins TRBV27 to TRBJ2-5, with D tentatively TRBD1 (5 bases). The V and J ends lost 5 bases and 7 bases respectively, with 14 bases between them. The CDR3 is 13 amino acids. The V gene's germline CDR1 is MNHEY and CDR2 SMNVEV (reference sequence). CDR3 nucleotide sequence: TGTGCCAGCAGTCCAGACGGACACGGGACCCAGTACTTC. Its protein product is CASSPDGHGTQYF.

V gene TRBV7-2 combines with J gene TRBJ2-7, with 7 bases fitting TRBD1. J was trimmed by 4 bases and V by 5 bases; bases with no gene match: 11. The germline V gene has CDR1 SGHTA and CDR2 FQGNSA. The CDR3 spans 15 residues. The CDR3 sequence is CASSLPTGSLYEQYF. As DNA, the CDR3 is TGTGCCAGCAGCCTCCCGACAGGGAGCCTTTACGAGCAGTACTTC.

This chain uses TRBV5-1 with TRBJ2-6; D might be TRBD1 (6 bases). The CDR3 loop spans 14 amino acids. Between the trimmed V and J ends, which lost 6 bases and 1 base, there was a span of 8 bases. Germline V gene data show CDR1 as SGHRS and CDR2 as YFSETQ. The CDR3 protein is CASTGQSGANVLTF. The DNA of the CDR3 is TGCGCCAGCACCGGACAGTCTGGGGCCAACGTCCTGACTTTC.

CDR3: CASSSDRGHIQYF. CDR3 bases: TGTGCCAGCAGCTCCGACAGGGGTCACATTCAGTACTTC. The chain carries TRBV12-3 or TRBV12-4 and TRBJ2-4, with TRBD1 matching 8 bases. The CDR3 has 13 amino acids. V was pared by 6 bases and J by 8 bases, with 6 bases of the junction left unmatched.

The chain links TRBV5-8 to TRBJ1-5; D is unclear. V was trimmed by 2 bases and J by 1 base, leaving 16 bases between them. The CDR3 extends over 17 amino acids. Germline loops: CDR1 SGHTS, CDR2 YDEGEE. The CDR3 is CASSFVKQYWSNQPQHF. The CDR3 bases are TGTGCCAGCAGCTTTGTCAAACAGTACTGGAGCAATCAGCCCCAGCATTTT.

The genes are TRBV7-6 and TRBJ1-1; 8 positions match TRBD1. Germline V gene data show CDR1 as SGHVS and CDR2 as FNYEAQ. V shed 5 bases, J shed 1 base, and the junction held 6 bases outside the gene matches. The CDR3 runs 15 residues. The CDR3 spells CASSAYGTGNTEAFF. The CDR3 bases are TGTGCCAGCAGCGCCTACGGGACAGGGAACACTGAAGCTTTCTTT.

V gene TRBV11-2 combines with J gene TRBJ1-6; 7 bases are a match to TRBD1. The CDR3 extends over 13 amino acids. Germline CDR1 is SGHAT and CDR2 is FQNNGV. V shed 3 bases and J 7 bases; nucleotides not matched to a gene: 0. DNA of the CDR3: TGTGCCAGCAGCTTGGGACAGAATTCACCCCTCCACTTT. This encodes CASSLGQNSPLHF. Full variable domain (rest looked up from reference TRBV11-2 and TRBJ1-6): EAGVAQSPRYKIIEKRQSVAFWCNPISGHATLYWYQQILGQGPKLLIQFQNNGVVDDSQLPKDRFSAERLKGVDSTLKIQPAKLEDSAVYLCASSLGQNSPLHFGNGTRLTVT.